Included here is one T cell receptor (beta chain) sequence, with context. No cognate antigen has been identified for it. No base-level quality is on record; no much larger clone is a single base apart. Library method: PCR. The data were produced on an Illumina HiSeq 2500. To normalize quantification of the TCRbeta repertoire, the TCR libraries were built with molecular barcoding that relied on unique molecular identifiers. TCRdb cleaned the public reads at Q25 with fastp, built clones with MiXCR and kept in-frame beta chains. When rows share a CDR3 protein, they turn into one entry using the most common DNA and genes. This sample lists around 370,000 distinct CDR3 sequences; around 10% were detected once. The ten largest clones represent less than 2.5% of the sample. The data are from a study of T-cell reconstitution after alpha-beta-depleted transplantation in children (dated by TCRdb to 2015 to 2016). Turning to the overall study: Using TCR repertoire profiling, the study followed T-cell immune reconstitution in a quantitative way in children after TCRalphabeta/CD19-depleted allogeneic hematopoietic cell transplantation.

This sample comprised PBMCs from the stem cell graft donor, obtained from the stem cell graft. The receptor's source is a human donor who donated a stem cell graft to a child with acute lymphoblastic leukemia.

The CDR3 here reads CASSPGPREAFF. DNA sequence: TGTGCCAGCTCCCCCGGGCCAAGGGAAGCTTTCTTT. This chain is built from TRBV18 and TRBJ1-1, with the D gene too uncertain to name. According to the germline V gene, CDR1 reads KGHSH and CDR2 reads LQKENI. From the cysteine up to the phenylalanine, the CDR3 has a length of 12 residues. Of the read, only the CDR3 DNA is kept; its 36 bases are in frame from base 1. V loses 6 bases, J loses 8 bases, and the germline ends lie 13 bases apart.